The present T cell receptor beta chain was sequenced within a study of blood T cell repertoires in COVID-19. For the study at large: COVID-19 samples collected from the United States, Italy and Spain covered acute and convalescent phases. The analysed material was cDNA or gDNA that came from T cells, B-cell-depleted T cells, or PBMCs.

Followed over time, Seattle patients had been enrolled while infection was active. CDR3 length: 13 residues. V was pared by 8 bases and J by 2 bases, with 12 bases between. The table came from immunoSEQ multiplex PCR; TCRdb's copy has only in-frame clones and leaves some out. The table has about 230,000 clones, more than 80% seen once. This clone was seen a few times. This sequence was found in a man aged 25-45 years with COVID-19, enrolled during active disease. Sequenced material: peripheral blood. This chain connects TRBV12-3 or TRBV12-4 to TRBJ1-1, with D possibly being TRBD1 (5 bases). CDR3 in amino acids: CASGGRDNTEAFF. CDR3 DNA: TGTGCCAGCGGGGGGAGGGACAACACTGAAGCTTTCTTT.